This TCR beta chain originates from a study of blood T cell repertoires in COVID-19. At the level of the study: There were acute and convalescent COVID-19 samples, and they came from the United States, Italy and Spain.

The method was immunoSEQ multiplex PCR; TCRdb's version includes in-frame clones alone and lacks a portion of them. The sample holds under 250,000 clones; almost 85% are singletons and the top ten take roughly 4%. The CDR3 is 13 residues long. V lost 3 bases to trimming and J lost 4 bases, with 9 bases between them. The specimen was peripheral blood. The V and J genes are TRBV12-3 or TRBV12-4 and TRBJ1-2; D is unclear. The sequence came from a man between 50 and 59 years old with acute or convalescent COVID-19. The CDR3 region is CASSFPPVYGYTF. In nucleotides, the CDR3 is TGTGCCAGCAGTTTTCCCCCCGTCTATGGCTACACCTTC.